This T cell receptor beta chain was sequenced for a study of blood T cell repertoires in COVID-19. Study at large: Samples taken during acute and convalescent COVID-19 were collected in the United States, Italy and Spain.

A remark on this clone: One end of the junction fails to match germline, which may point to a read error.

The CDR3 runs 11 residues. Under the authors' procedure: Researchers report that nucleated cell counts were estimated from reference gene primer amplification. TCRdb keeps only in-frame clones here, not all; method: immunoSEQ multiplex PCR. V, J and clone size reflect that table, while D and trimming were determined from the DNA. The sample includes more than 350,000 clones, 75% to 90% of them seen just once. The rearrangement uses TRBV12-3 or TRBV12-4 and TRBJ2-1; weak D call: TRBD2 (6 bases). The TCR sequence derives from a man in his late teens or twenties who had recovered from COVID-19. Sequenced material: PBMCs or T cells enriched from blood (not recorded which). In DNA form, the CDR3 reads TGTGCCAGCAGTTTAGGTACAGGCGGGGTCTTC. Residues: CASSLGTGGVF.